This T cell receptor beta chain was retrieved from a study of blood T cell repertoires in COVID-19 (dated by TCRdb to the early 2020s). Study-level background: The collaborator samples originated in the United States, Italy and Spain and spanned the acute and convalescent phases of COVID-19. The material from the prospective study consisted of cDNA or gDNA derived from T cells, B-cell-depleted T cells, or PBMCs. Deeply sampled blood TCRbeta repertoires from subjects exposed to, actively infected with, or recovered from COVID-19 were included in the dataset. A freely available public database, intended as a resource for researchers studying the immune response to SARS-CoV-2, is where the repertoires were released. Samples were obtained from the ongoing ImmuneRACE study (first 160 participants) and from approximately 1,200 subjects provided by 6 global collaborators. A de-identified subject ID, COVID-19 status, age in years and sex were almost always included in the sample metadata. HLA class I and class II types, where available, came from metadata supplied by the sample provider rather than from assay-based typing.

Findings and caveats that apply to the study as a whole: The amount of clinical and demographic metadata varied by source and participant and was provided uncurated.

At one collaborating source in Seattle, patients were enrolled during active infection and were followed longitudinally through the course of disease. Collaborating institutions collected whole blood in K2EDTA tubes following their own protocols. For TCRbeta analysis, collaborators shipped samples as frozen whole blood, isolated PBMCs, or DNA extracted from either of those sample types. Concerning this clone itself: The antigen this receptor binds is unknown. Per-base quality was not reported, and no clone a single base away is much larger than it.

Here V drops 4 bases and J drops 0 bases, and the junction holds 6 bases not matched to any gene. Taken from cysteine to phenylalanine, the CDR3 has 15 residues. Just CDR3 DNA is preserved here, 45 bases in frame from base 1. Sequences MDHEN (CDR1) and SYDVKM (CDR2) are obtained from the germline V gene. TCRbeta CDR3 regions were amplified from genomic DNA by means of the immunoSEQ Assay, a bias-controlled multiplex PCR. Processing in the source paper ran as follows. Nucleated cell counts per sample were estimated from amplification of reference gene primers within the assay. Sequence reads were collapsed and filtered to measure the absolute abundance of every unique TCRbeta CDR3 rearrangement. For each sample, productive Simpson clonality was calculated as the square root of Simpson's diversity index over productive rearrangements. TCRdb took this table from immuneACCESS and kept in-frame rearrangements with V and J called. Such tables lack part of the clones; where checked against another copy, unresolved V genes explain under half of the gap, and the rest is unexplained. That table is the source of V, J and clone size, and D and trimming were worked out from the DNA. In all, the sample holds about 190,000 clones, and around 76% of those were seen once. The ten most abundant clones make up 7.8% of the sample.

This clonotype was obtained from a woman aged 60 to 75 with COVID-19, enrolled during active disease. Rearrangement joined TRBV28 to TRBJ2-7; 7 of the junction bases match TRBD1. Sample: peripheral blood. The nucleotides read TGTGCCAGCAGTTACAGGGGCGATTCCTCCTACGAGCAGTACTTC. Its protein product is CASSYRGDSSYEQYF.